A single sample gave rise to the 28 T cell receptor beta chains below, sequenced in a study of blood T cell repertoires in COVID-19. Profiled with immunoSEQ multiplex PCR; TCRdb holds only in-frame clones, not every one. Of under 250,000 clones detected, roughly 88% appear once; the ten largest clones hold 10% to 15%. Material: peripheral blood. These receptors all come from an elderly man with acute or convalescent COVID-19.

This chain joins TRBV27 and TRBJ1-3; 8 bases agree with TRBD1. V was clipped by 2 bases and J by 0 bases; unmatched bases: 12. Germline values: CDR1 MNHEY, CDR2 SMNVEV (reference sequence). This CDR3 spans 19 amino acids. This chain's CDR3 is CASSLRGGTGVFSGNTIYF. In DNA, the CDR3 is TGTGCCAGCAGTTTAAGAGGTGGGACAGGCGTATTCTCTGGAAACACCATATATTTT.

The chain combines TRBV7-2 with TRBJ2-6; possible D gene TRBD1, 5 bases. Trimming took 5 bases from V and 0 from J, leaving 8 bases between them. Germline V gives CDR1 SGHTA, CDR2 FQGNSA. This CDR3 spans 15 amino acids. CDR3 DNA: TGTGCCAGCAGCGAAGGGGACTCTGGGGCCAACGTCCTGACTTTC. It encodes CASSEGDSGANVLTF.

The chain combines TRBV20-1 with TRBJ1-2, with a possible D match to TRBD1 (5 bases). Deletions cut 3 bases from V and 4 bases from J, with 21 bases between. Germline loops: CDR1 DFQATT, CDR2 SNEGSKA (reference sequence). The CDR3 extends over 16 amino acids. The CDR3 nucleotides read TGCAGTGCTAGTAGCGGGGGGAGGAAGGCGTCCTATGGCTACACCTTC. Protein: CSASSGGRKASYGYTF.

J is TRBJ2-1 and V is TRBV18; 14 nucleotides line up with TRBD2. The CDR3 covers 14 residues. Per germline, CDR1 KGHSH and CDR2 LQKENI. The trim removed 3 bases at V and 12 bases at J, leaving 4 bases unmatched. The CDR3 bases are TGTGCCAGCTCACCGGGACTAGCGGGGGCCGGGCAGTTCTTC. Amino acids: CASSPGLAGAGQFF. Based on the CDR3 plus reference TRBV18 and TRBJ2-1, the full variable domain is NAGVMQNPRHLVRRRGQEARLRCSPMKGHSHVYWYRQLPEEGLKFMVYLQKENIIDESGMPKERFSAEFPKEGPSILRIQQVVRGDSAAYFCASSPGLAGAGQFFGPGTRLTVL.

The V and J genes are TRBV7-9 and TRBJ2-7; 7 nucleotides match TRBD2. Germline V gene data show CDR1 as SEHNR and CDR2 as FQNEAQ (reference sequence). The length of the CDR3 is 15 residues. V dropped 1 base and J dropped 2; count of bases not matched to a gene: 5. CDR3 sequence reads: CASSLGGLPTYEQYF. CDR3 nucleotide sequence: TGTGCCAGCAGCTTAGGGGGACTACCGACCTACGAGCAGTACTTC.

This rearrangement joins TRBV18 to TRBJ2-5, with D hard to call. Germline CDR1 is KGHSH and CDR2 is LQKENI. Trimming shortened V by 3 bases and J by 2 bases, and 7 bases separated the two germline ends. The CDR3 is 13 residues long. The CDR3: CASSPLPQETQYF. CDR3 sequence (DNA): TGTGCCAGCTCACCGCTACCTCAAGAGACCCAGTACTTC.

V usage is TRBV24-1 and J usage is TRBJ2-5, with 11 bases identical to TRBD1. There are 15 residues in the CDR3. The V gene end was trimmed by 5 bases and the J gene end by 5 bases; junction bases not matched to a gene: 6. Looked up from germline, CDR1 is KGHDR and CDR2 is SFDVKD. CDR3 in amino acids: CATSAGQGARETQYF. As DNA, the CDR3 is TGTGCCACCAGTGCTGGACAGGGGGCAAGGGAGACCCAGTACTTC.

The V call is TRBV7-2, the J call TRBJ1-1; 7 nucleotides match TRBD1. Trimming cost V 7 bases and J 2 bases; bases outside gene matches: 10. Germline-derived CDR1 and CDR2 are SGHTA and FQGNSA. The CDR3 is 15 amino acids. CDR3 sequence reads: CASIRSRQGNTEAFF. CDR3 bases: TGTGCCAGCATACGGTCGAGACAGGGTAACACTGAAGCTTTCTTT.

The J gene is TRBJ2-7, the V gene TRBV14; D is unclear. Trimming left V 2 bases short and J 6 bases short, with 8 bases between. The CDR3 length is 12 residues. Germline values: CDR1 SGHDN, CDR2 FVKESK. The CDR3 nucleotides are TGTGCCAGCAGCCAATTCGGTCTCGAGCAGTACTTC. Protein: CASSQFGLEQYF.

The chain carries TRBV2 and TRBJ1-2; no clear D. Looked up from germline, CDR1 is SNHLY and CDR2 is FYNNEI. CDR3 length: 12 residues. V lost 5 bases, J lost 8 bases, and 12 bases lay in between. This CDR3 is CASSSVSVGYTF. The CDR3 DNA sequence: TGTGCCAGCAGTTCCGTCTCGGTAGGCTACACCTTC.

The chain links TRBV19 to TRBJ2-7; D not resolved. Germline assignment: CDR1 LNHDA and CDR2 SQIVND (reference sequence). Trimming pared 5 bases from V and 0 bases from J, leaving 8 bases between. This CDR3 spans 13 amino acids. CDR3 region: CASSRKSSYEQYF. CDR3 in DNA: TGTGCCAGTAGTCGCAAGAGCTCCTACGAGCAGTACTTC.

The V and J genes are TRBV10-2 and TRBJ2-1; TRBD2 is a possible D gene (5 bases). Between the trimmed V and J ends, which lost 6 bases and 10 bases, there was a span of 13 bases. Looked up from germline, CDR1 is WSHSY and CDR2 is SAAADI. This CDR3 comprises 12 residues. CDR3 sequence reads: CASSQIGNEQFF. The CDR3 nucleotides are TGCGCCAGCAGCCAAATCGGGAACGAGCAGTTCTTC.

This clone occurred once. The V and J genes are TRBV15 and TRBJ2-3; the D gene is possibly TRBD1 (6 bases). Looked up from germline, CDR1 is LNHNV and CDR2 is YYDKDF (reference sequence). The CDR3 contains 17 residues. With 1 base removed from V and 0 bases from J, the gap between germline ends came to 14 bases. The CDR3 region has the DNA TGTGCCACCAGCAGAGGGGATACAGGGAGTAGCACAGATACGCAGTATTTT. This encodes CATSRGDTGSSTDTQYF.

The V call is TRBV7-2, the J call TRBJ2-7; D might be TRBD1 (6 bases). The CDR3 consists of 15 residues. Trimming left V 5 bases short and J 3 bases short, with 17 bases between. Germline V gene data show CDR1 as SGHTA and CDR2 as FQGNSA. CDR3 region: CASSHTRTENYEQYF. The CDR3 DNA sequence: TGTGCCAGCAGCCACACAAGGACAGAAAACTACGAGCAGTACTTC.

The chain employs TRBV10-1 and TRBJ1-4; 8 bases align to TRBD1. Germline lookup yields CDR1 WNHNN and CDR2 SYGVQD (reference sequence). V was clipped by 4 bases and J by 7 bases; unmatched bases: 2. The length of the CDR3 is 13 residues. In DNA, the CDR3 is TGCGCCAGCAGTGGACAGGGGCGTGAAAAACTGTTTTTT. Protein sequence: CASSGQGREKLFF.

The chain carries TRBV3-1 (or the pseudogene TRBV3-2) and TRBJ2-1; no definite D call. V lost 1 base to trimming and J lost 9 bases, with 7 bases between them. The CDR3 is 12 amino acids. Germline V CDR1 and CDR2: LGHDT, YNNKEL (reference sequence). CDR3 in DNA: TGTGCCAGCAGCCAAGCAGGTGGTGAGCAGTTCTTC. Protein: CASSQAGGEQFF.

The rearrangement uses TRBV9 and TRBJ2-5; TRBD2 aligns across 13 bases. From germline, CDR1 is SGDLS and CDR2 YYNGEE. This CDR3 region has 16 residues. The V and J ends lost 0 bases and 5 bases, in that order; junction bases with no gene match: 4. Written as DNA, the CDR3 is TGTGCCAGCAGCGTAGGACTAGCGGGAGGCCGCGAGACCCAGTACTTC. This codes for CASSVGLAGGRETQYF.

The J gene is TRBJ1-5, the V gene TRBV7-2; 9 positions match TRBD1. The J segment lost 7 bases and the V segment lost 5 bases, leaving 9 bases of the junction unmatched. The CDR3 loop spans 15 amino acids. CDR1 is SGHTA, CDR2 FQGNSA, per germline. For the CDR3, the DNA is TGTGCCAGCAGCCCAGACAGGGGGTGGGGGCAGCCCCAGCATTTT. The encoded protein is CASSPDRGWGQPQHF.

CDR3 nucleotides: TGTGCCACCAGTGATCCTACTAGCGGGATCGTCGGGGAGCTGTTTTTT. Translating gives CATSDPTSGIVGELFF. The chain uses TRBV24-1 and TRBJ2-2; 10 bases match TRBD2. Unmatched junction bases numbered 7, after V lost 3 bases and J lost 7 bases. Germline V lookup: CDR1 KGHDR, CDR2 SFDVKD. This CDR3 contains 16 residues.

The rearrangement links TRBV19 to TRBJ1-5; no reliable D call. This CDR3 has 15 amino acids. The ends were cut back, 7 bases at V and 1 base at J, with 14 bases in the middle. Per the germline V gene, CDR1 is LNHDA and CDR2 is SQIVND (reference sequence). The CDR3 coding sequence is TGTGCCAGTAAAACAACCTCGGGGAGCAATCAGCCCCAGCATTTT. It is translated as CASKTTSGSNQPQHF.

In this sample, this clone turned up once. The chain recombines TRBV3-1 (or the pseudogene TRBV3-2) with TRBJ2-2; 14 bases line up with TRBD2. CDR1 and CDR2 from the germline V gene are LGHDT and YNNKEL (reference sequence). V gave up 4 bases and J gave up 4 bases; unmatched junction bases: 11. The CDR3 is 19 residues long. The CDR3 loop reads CASSPRLAGGPRSTGELFF. CDR3 DNA sequence: TGTGCCAGCAGCCCGAGACTAGCGGGAGGGCCTAGGAGCACCGGGGAGCTGTTTTTT.

The chain is built from TRBV2 and TRBJ1-1; D is unclear. The CDR3 is made up of 13 amino acids. The V and J ends lost 7 bases and 6 bases respectively, with 15 bases between them. Germline assignment: CDR1 SNHLY and CDR2 FYNNEI. The CDR3: CASKGRSGPEAFF. CDR3 bases: TGTGCCAGCAAAGGCAGGTCTGGCCCTGAAGCTTTCTTT.

This rearrangement joins TRBV10-3 to TRBJ2-2; 8 bases agree with TRBD1. The germline V gene has CDR1 ENHRY and CDR2 SYGVKD. The CDR3 spans 15 residues. The ends lost 0 bases at V and 5 bases at J; junction bases unmatched: 2. The CDR3 DNA follows: TGTGCCATCAGTGAGTCGGACAGGGTAACCGGGGAGCTGTTTTTT. This encodes CAISESDRVTGELFF.

J is TRBJ1-4 and V is TRBV5-4; 7 bases line up with TRBD1. CDR1 and CDR2 from the germline V gene are SGHNT and YYREEE (reference sequence). The CDR3 length is 16 residues. Germline trimming cut 1 base from V and 0 bases from J; bases unmatched to any gene: 3. The CDR3 is CASSLFRGATNEKLFF. The CDR3, as DNA: TGTGCCAGCAGCTTGTTCAGGGGGGCAACTAATGAAAAACTGTTTTTT.

V and J are TRBV11-2 and TRBJ2-7; TRBD2 might be the D (7 bases). V was clipped by 11 bases and J by 6 bases, with 17 bases between them. Per the germline V gene, CDR1 is SGHAT and CDR2 is FQNNGV. This CDR3 has 12 residues. CDR3 sequence reads: CAGGGGLGEQYF. CDR3 coding DNA: TGTGCCGGAGGGGGGGGGCTAGGCGAGCAGTACTTC.

The genes are TRBV7-2 and TRBJ2-5; weak D call: TRBD1 (7 bases). With 2 bases removed from V and 2 bases from J, the gap between germline ends came to 9 bases. This CDR3 comprises 14 residues. Germline loops: CDR1 SGHTA, CDR2 FQGNSA. The CDR3 DNA reads as TGTGCCAGCAGCTTATCAGGGGGGCAAGAGACCCAGTACTTC. It codes for CASSLSGGQETQYF.

This clone was counted between two and nine times. The chain couples TRBV5-4 to TRBJ1-4, with D hard to call. The CDR3 extends over 15 amino acids. The V and J ends lost 4 bases and 1 base respectively, with 11 bases between them. The germline CDR1 and CDR2 sequences are SGHNT and YYREEE (reference sequence). CDR3 sequence (DNA): TGTGCCAGCAGCGCCGGAGGGAGAACTAATGAAAAACTGTTTTTT. Translated: CASSAGGRTNEKLFF.

This sequence joins TRBV27 and TRBJ1-6; D is perhaps TRBD1 (5 bases). The CDR3 sequence is 15 residues long. Germline-derived CDR1 and CDR2 are MNHEY and SMNVEV (reference sequence). Trimming took off 6 bases at V and 4 bases at J, with 13 bases between the two ends. CDR3 nucleotide sequence: TGTGCCAGCAGAGTCGGGGGGACTTATAATTCACCCCTCCACTTT. Translating gives CASRVGGTYNSPLHF.